The T cell receptor beta chain under discussion was sequenced for a study of T-cell reconstitution after alpha-beta-depleted transplantation in children listed by TCRdb under 2016. In terms of the full investigation: The study quantitatively tracked T-cell immune reconstitution after TCRalphabeta/CD19-depleted allogeneic hematopoietic cell transplantation in children using TCR repertoire profiling. The investigation overall reported the following: In some patients, the high TCRbeta diversity seen at day 60 was put down to recipient T cells and intrathymic progenitors that had survived conditioning. The apparently early alphabetaT-cell count recovery about two months after transplant was reportedly dependent on only several hundred rapidly expanded clones derived from non-depleted graft cells. The frequencies of hyperexpanded clones fell over the following months, and after one year, T-cell counts and TCRbeta diversity were mostly attributed to newly produced T cells.

Receptor amplification or capture employed PCR. The instrument was an Illumina HiSeq 2500. TCR library preparation used molecular barcoding, with unique molecular identifiers applied to normalize quantification of the TCRbeta repertoire. TCRdb handled the public reads itself, with Q25 trimming in fastp and clone calling in MiXCR, and kept productive beta chains. Rows are unified per CDR3 protein, each entry keeping the most common DNA and genes. The sample profile shows 150,000 to 200,000 distinct CDR3 sequences; around 10% of them were found once. The top ten clonotypes cover less than 15% of the sample. This clonotype has a count of ten or more. This receptor's antigen is unknown. Base qualities are missing; no much larger clone stands one base away. Including cysteine and phenylalanine, the CDR3 has 13 amino acids. The entry retains the CDR3 DNA only, 39 bases that are in frame from base 1. From the germline V gene (reference sequence), CDR1 is DFQATT and CDR2 is SNEGSKA. V gives up 3 bases and J gives up 0 bases, and the segment between their germline ends measures 6 bases.

Taken with the paper, the label for treatment or condition translates to: allogeneic hematopoietic cell transplantation with graft depleted of TCRalphabeta T cells and CD19 B cells. The children who served as transplant recipients had been given grafts of TCRalphabeta/CD19-depleted allogeneic hematopoietic cells. The V and J segments used are TRBV20-1 and TRBJ1-5, with the D gene not confidently named. The sample consisted of PBMCs, taken before TCRalphabeta/CD19-depleted stem cell transplant. The receptor's source is a boy between 2 and 15 years old with acute myeloid leukemia, due to receive a stem cell transplant. The CDR3 reads as follows: CSASPDSNQPQHF. The bases are TGCAGTGCTAGCCCCGATAGCAATCAGCCCCAGCATTTT.